These 27 T cell receptor beta chains originate from one sample sequenced in a study of shared T cell receptors in the human thymus. Repertoires were generated with immunoSEQ multiplex PCR, while TCRdb's copy carries only in-frame clones and drops some. Of roughly 700,000 clones listed, roughly 90% were seen once; the top ten hold 0.0095% to 0.011%. These data are also associated with another study on human thymus T cells.

The sequencing input was thymocytes. The origin of the receptors is a boy in the first two years of life with a congenital heart defect.

This clone has only one observation. This chain links TRBV4-2 with TRBJ2-1; D unclear. Germline loops: CDR1 LGHNA, CDR2 YNFKEQ. This CDR3 is 15 amino acids long. V was clipped by 4 bases and J by 6 bases, with 16 bases between them. CDR3 protein: CASSLYIQRPNEQFF. CDR3 nucleotides: TGTGCCAGCAGCCTATACATCCAGCGCCCCAATGAGCAGTTCTTC.

This chain connects TRBV5-6 to TRBJ2-7; 7 bases map to TRBD1. In germline, CDR1 is SGHDT, CDR2 YYEEEE. Trimming took 0 bases from V and 3 from J; bases not matched to a gene: 9. The CDR3 loop spans 16 amino acids. CDR3 in DNA: TGTGCCAGCAGCTTGGATTTTGGGCAGGGGGACTACGAGCAGTACTTC. This sequence encodes CASSLDFGQGDYEQYF.

The chain has TRBV4-1 and TRBJ2-5, with 10 bases fitting TRBD2. CDR1 is MGHRA, CDR2 YSYEKL, per germline. The CDR3 covers 16 residues. V was clipped by 1 base and J by 3 bases; unmatched bases: 5. The CDR3 region is CASSQVQREGKETQYF. The CDR3 coding sequence is TGCGCCAGCAGCCAAGTTCAGCGGGAGGGTAAAGAGACCCAGTACTTC.

The genes are TRBV11-2 and TRBJ2-2, with 9 bases aligning to TRBD1. CDR1 is SGHAT and CDR2 is FQNNGV in the germline V gene. J gave up 5 bases and V 4 bases, and 8 bases lay outside the gene matches. The length of the CDR3 is 16 residues. Here the CDR3 DNA reads TGTGCCAGCAGCTGTTCACAGGGGGCTCGGACCGGGGAGCTGTTTTTT. Its protein product is CASSCSQGARTGELFF.

This chain links TRBV25-1 with TRBJ2-1; D might be TRBD2 (5 bases). CDR3 length equals 15 residues. CDR1 and CDR2 from the germline V gene are MGHDK and SYGVNS. V gave up 7 bases and J gave up 0 bases, with 13 bases separating them. Here the CDR3 reads CASMGALLSYNEQFF. The DNA for the CDR3 is TGTGCCAGCATGGGAGCCTTACTCTCCTACAATGAGCAGTTCTTC. Variable domain in full (rest from reference TRBV25-1 and TRBJ2-1): EADIYQTPRYLVIGTGKKITLECSQTMGHDKMYWYQQDPGMELHLIHYSYGVNSTEKGDLSSESTVSRIRTEHFPLTLESARPSHTSQYLCASMGALLSYNEQFFGPGTRLTVL.

This clone was found once. The rearrangement uses TRBV5-4 and TRBJ2-7; 9 bases line up with TRBD2. Germline loops: CDR1 SGHNT, CDR2 YYREEE (reference sequence). This CDR3 comprises 17 residues. V was clipped by 5 bases and J by 1 base; unmatched bases: 13. CDR3 loop: CASSHGMTSGVSYEQYF. The CDR3 region has the DNA TGTGCCAGCAGTCACGGGATGACTAGCGGAGTATCCTACGAGCAGTACTTC.

The CDR3 DNA sequence: TGTGCCAGCAGGCCGTTTGGGGGGGCAGTCAATGAGCAGTTCTTC. Amino acid sequence: CASRPFGGAVNEQFF. The rearrangement links TRBV6-5 to TRBJ2-1, with D possibly TRBD2 on 7 matching bases. The CDR3 covers 15 residues. Trimming took 6 bases from V and 6 from J, leaving 18 bases between them. Germline V gene lookup returns CDR1 MNHEY and CDR2 SVGAGI.

The chain couples TRBV5-1 to TRBJ1-1; D is perhaps TRBD1 (5 bases). Germline loops: CDR1 SGHRS, CDR2 YFSETQ. V lost 4 bases and J lost 0, with 16 bases in between. This CDR3 region has 16 residues. CDR3 nucleotide sequence: TGCGCCAGCAGCGGGGGGGGACGGCCCATGAACACTGAAGCTTTCTTT. It translates to CASSGGGRPMNTEAFF. Full variable domain (remainder filled in from reference TRBV5-1 and TRBJ1-1): KAGVTQTPRYLIKTRGQQVTLSCSPISGHRSVSWYQQTPGQGLQFLFEYFSETQRNKGNFPGRFSGRQFSNSRSEMNVSTLELGDSALYLCASSGGGRPMNTEAFFGQGTRLTVV.

About this clone: Within the sample, other DNA sequences also encode this same CDR3. V and J are TRBV19 and TRBJ1-4, with D hard to call. CDR1 is LNHDA, CDR2 SQIVND, per germline (reference sequence). The CDR3 totals 14 residues. V dropped 3 bases and J dropped 8 bases, with 13 bases sitting between them. In DNA, the CDR3 is TGTGCCAGTAGTATCGGGCGCGGGAACGAAAAACTGTTTTTT. This codes for CASSIGRGNEKLFF.

J is TRBJ2-1 and V is TRBV18; 8 nucleotides align to TRBD2. V was pared by 6 bases and J by 5 bases, with 9 bases of the junction left unmatched. The CDR3 spans 15 residues. Germline V CDR1 and CDR2: KGHSH, LQKENI. This CDR3 reads CASSPPGGPHNEQFF. The CDR3 DNA sequence: TGTGCCAGCTCCCCTCCGGGGGGGCCCCACAATGAGCAGTTCTTC.

The chain employs TRBV7-2 and TRBJ2-7; 9 bases align to TRBD2. V was pared by 3 bases and J by 5 bases, with 8 bases of the junction left unmatched. This CDR3 spans 15 amino acids. Germline CDR1 and CDR2: SGHTA and FQGNSA. The CDR3 protein is CASSLVPSGNHEQYF. The CDR3 coding sequence is TGTGCCAGCAGCTTGGTGCCTAGCGGGAACCACGAGCAGTACTTC.

The rearrangement joins TRBV5-1 to TRBJ2-7, with TRBD2 identical over 9 bases. Trimming at V came to 6 bases and at J to 3 bases, leaving 10 bases not matched to a gene. In germline, CDR1 is SGHRS, CDR2 YFSETQ. This CDR3 region has 15 residues. CDR3 sequence (DNA): TGCGCCAGCACACTTGGTGCGGGAGGGCTCTACGAGCAGTACTTC. Translation: CASTLGAGGLYEQYF.

This sequence joins TRBV14 and TRBJ2-7, with TRBD2 matching over 10 bases. This CDR3 contains 16 residues. Germline V gives CDR1 SGHDN, CDR2 FVKESK. After removal of 0 bases from V and 2 bases from J, the junction contained 4 bases not matched to a gene. The CDR3 DNA sequence: TGTGCCAGCAGCCAAGACCGAGCGGGAGGGACCTACGAGCAGTACTTC. Translation: CASSQDRAGGTYEQYF.

CDR3 sequence: CASSQAPDRKYGYTF. CDR3 sequence (DNA): TGCGCCAGCAGCCAAGCGCCCGACAGGAAATATGGCTACACCTTC. The V gene is TRBV4-1, the J gene TRBJ1-2, with D maybe TRBD1 (6 bases). The CDR3 is 15 residues long. V lost 1 base and J lost 5, with 14 bases in between. CDR1 is MGHRA and CDR2 is YSYEKL in the germline V gene.

The V gene is TRBV6-4, the J gene TRBJ2-7, with a possible D match to TRBD1 (6 bases). CDR3 size: 16 residues. V shed 3 bases and J shed 1 base, with 16 bases lying between them. In germline, CDR1 is MRHNA, CDR2 SNTAGT. The DNA for the CDR3 is TGTGCCAGCAGTGATTACGCCGGGACACCTTCCTACGAGCAGTACTTC. It specifies CASSDYAGTPSYEQYF.

The chain carries TRBV5-6 and TRBJ2-5; D perhaps matches TRBD2 (6 bases). The V end was cut by 4 bases, the J end by 3 bases, with 13 bases between. CDR3 length: 14 residues. Germline CDR1 and CDR2: SGHDT and YYEEEE. CDR3 DNA: TGTGCCAGCAGCGCCTCTAGCGCTGAAGAGACCCAGTACTTC. It yields the protein CASSASSAEETQYF. The full variable domain, with the rest looked up from reference TRBV5-6 and TRBJ2-5, is DAGVTQSPTHLIKTRGQQVTLRCSPKSGHDTVSWYQQALGQGPQFIFQYYEEEERQRGNFPDRFSGHQFPNYSSELNVNALLLGDSALYLCASSASSAEETQYFGPGTRLLVL.

V and J are TRBV19 and TRBJ2-7; TRBD2 agrees at 11 bases. Trimming removed 0 bases from V and 3 bases from J; junction bases left unmatched: 7. This CDR3 contains 17 residues. Germline CDR1 reads LNHDA; CDR2 reads SQIVND (reference sequence). Written as DNA, the CDR3 is TGTGCCAGTAGTATAGATGGAAGAACTAGCGGGAGCTACGAGCAGTACTTC. Amino acid sequence: CASSIDGRTSGSYEQYF. Supplemented by reference TRBV19 and TRBJ2-7, the full variable domain reads DGGITQSPKYLFRKEGQNVTLSCEQNLNHDAMYWYRQDPGQGLRLIYYSQIVNDFQKGDIAEGYSVSREKKESFPLTVTSAQKNPTAFYLCASSIDGRTSGSYEQYFGPGTRLTVT.

The chain joins TRBV28 to TRBJ2-2; TRBD1 agrees at 8 bases. This CDR3 has 19 residues. The junction had 18 bases not matched to a gene; V was cut back by 5 bases and J by 4 bases. Per the germline V gene, CDR1 is MDHEN and CDR2 is SYDVKM. For the CDR3, the DNA is TGTGCCAGCAGTATCCGCGGCGGACAGGGACCTGGGTTCACCGGGGAGCTGTTTTTT. Translated, it gives CASSIRGGQGPGFTGELFF.

V gene TRBV5-1 combines with J gene TRBJ2-5; maybe TRBD2 (6 bases). V gave up 0 bases and J gave up 5 bases, with 11 bases separating them. CDR1 is SGHRS, CDR2 YFSETQ, per germline. The CDR3 runs 14 residues. The CDR3 region has the DNA TGCGCCAGCAGCTTGGTGCCCCGGGGGGAGACCCAGTACTTC. Amino acid sequence: CASSLVPRGETQYF.

The V call is TRBV29-1, the J call TRBJ1-1; unclear D gene. Germline CDR1 and CDR2: SQVTM and ANQGSEA. V was shortened by 4 bases and J by 1 base, with 28 bases between the two germline ends. This CDR3 has 19 residues. CDR3 sequence (DNA): TGCAGCGTTGGCAGATCGGCGGTCGGCACTCCCATAGAGAACACTGAAGCTTTCTTT. It is translated as CSVGRSAVGTPIENTEAFF.

V and J are TRBV5-6 and TRBJ1-1, with 9 bases identical to TRBD1. Losses at the gene ends were 4 bases for V and 5 bases for J; bases not matched to a gene: 6. Germline CDR1 is SGHDT and CDR2 is YYEEEE. This CDR3 is 14 amino acids long. The CDR3 spells CASSLNRGRTEAFF. As DNA, the CDR3 is TGTGCCAGCAGCCTAAACAGGGGGCGGACTGAAGCTTTCTTT.

This clone was seen just once. The rearrangement uses TRBV9 and TRBJ2-5; 12 bases match TRBD2. Germline trimming cut 3 bases from V and 4 bases from J; bases unmatched to any gene: 4. Germline loops: CDR1 SGDLS, CDR2 YYNGEE. The CDR3 length is 15 residues. CDR3 sequence: CASSAPTSGRETQYF. For the CDR3, the DNA is TGTGCCAGCAGCGCCCCGACTAGCGGGAGAGAGACCCAGTACTTC.

The gene calls are TRBV4-2 and TRBJ2-3, with 8 bases lining up with TRBD2. The V and J ends lost 1 base and 2 bases, in that order; junction bases with no gene match: 17. Germline CDR1 LGHNA, CDR2 YNFKEQ. This CDR3 is 20 amino acids long. CDR3 loop: CASSQAVVKKRETDTDTQYF. The CDR3 DNA sequence: TGTGCCAGCAGCCAAGCCGTGGTTAAAAAGCGGGAGACTGACACAGATACGCAGTATTTT.

The chain has TRBV27 and TRBJ2-5; 10 bases fit TRBD1. The better agreement between TRBJ2-7 and the DNA end casts doubt on the J call. CDR1 and CDR2 from the germline V gene are MNHEY and SMNVEV (reference sequence). The CDR3 covers 15 residues. CDR3 residues: CASSQDRGRRSEQYF. The CDR3 region has the DNA TGTGCCAGCAGTCAAGACAGGGGGCGAAGGTCCGAGCAGTACTTC.

This clone showed up just a few times. The J gene is TRBJ2-7, the V gene TRBV12-5; 8 bases map to TRBD1. The CDR3 is made up of 15 amino acids. V shed 1 base and J 3 bases; nucleotides not matched to a gene: 5. Germline V CDR1 and CDR2: LGHNT, FRNRAP. CDR3 region: CASGLATGVGYEQYF. CDR3 nucleotide sequence: TGTGCTAGTGGTTTGGCGACAGGGGTCGGCTACGAGCAGTACTTC. The whole variable domain, remainder taken from reference TRBV12-5 and TRBJ2-7, is DARVTQTPRHKVTEMGQEVTMRCQPILGHNTVFWYRQTMMQGLELLAYFRNRAPLDDSGMPKDRFSAEMPDATLATLKIQPSEPRDSAVYFCASGLATGVGYEQYFGPGTRLTVT.

The genes are TRBV5-4 and TRBJ2-3; 7 bases map to TRBD2. J gave up 1 base and V 3 bases, and 8 bases lay outside the gene matches. There are 16 residues in the CDR3. Germline V gene data show CDR1 as SGHNT and CDR2 as YYREEE (reference sequence). In DNA, the CDR3 is TGTGCCAGCAGCTACGGGGGGTCCCCCGGCACAGATACGCAGTATTTT. As protein: CASSYGGSPGTDTQYF.

The chain uses TRBV15 and TRBJ1-5; tentatively, D is TRBD1 (5 bases). CDR3 length: 16 amino acids. Germline V lookup: CDR1 LNHNV, CDR2 YYDKDF (reference sequence). V lost 3 bases, J lost 4 bases, and 16 bases lay in between. The CDR3 DNA follows: TGTGCCACCAGCAGCGGCAGGGAGGGGAGGAATCAGCCCCAGCATTTT. Encoded protein: CATSSGREGRNQPQHF.